This T cell receptor beta chain was sequenced in a study of blood T cell repertoires in COVID-19 (TCRdb year 2020). Notes on the research overall: Collaborator samples came from the United States, Italy and Spain and covered acute and convalescent phases of COVID-19. The material from the prospective study consisted of cDNA or gDNA derived from T cells, B-cell-depleted T cells, or PBMCs. Deeply sampled blood TCRbeta repertoires from subjects exposed to, actively infected with, or recovered from COVID-19 were included in the dataset. The repertoires were released in a freely available public database intended as a resource for research on the immune response to SARS-CoV-2. The samples were drawn from two sources: the first 160 participants of the ongoing ImmuneRACE study, and 1,254 subjects contributed by 6 global collaborators. Sample metadata almost always included a de-identified subject ID, COVID-19 status, age in years and sex. HLA class I and class II types, where available, came from metadata supplied by the sample provider rather than from assay-based typing. The paper's findings and limits, for the study overall: Clinical and demographic metadata were provided uncurated, with the amount varying by source and participant.

Unmatched junction bases come to 3, with V trimmed by 0 bases and J by 0 bases. The CDR3 spans 16 residues, from the cysteine through the phenylalanine. The retained sequence is limited to the CDR3, 48 bases, with the frame set at the first base. The germline V gene encodes CDR1 SGHKS and CDR2 YYEKEE (reference sequence). The collaborating institutions used their own protocols to collect whole blood in K2EDTA tubes. For TCRbeta analysis, collaborator samples were shipped as frozen whole blood, as isolated PBMCs, or as DNA extracted from either sample type. About this clone itself: Its cognate antigen has yet to be identified. Base qualities were left out, and no much larger clone turns up one base away.

TCRbeta CDR3 regions were amplified from genomic DNA using the immunoSEQ Assay, a bias-controlled multiplex PCR. On the authors' methods: Nucleated cell counts per sample were estimated from amplification of reference gene primers within the assay. To quantify the absolute abundance of each unique TCRbeta CDR3 rearrangement, sequence reads were collapsed and filtered. For each sample, productive Simpson clonality was calculated as the square root of Simpson's diversity index over productive rearrangements. TCRdb holds this immuneACCESS table with in-frame rearrangements only. Some clones are missing; in checked studies, unresolved V genes explain under half, and the rest has no known cause. V, J and clone size derive from that table, while D and trimming were established from the DNA sequence. Across this sample there are just under 350,000 clones, with 83% seen only once. The ten top clones hold under 3% of the sample.

Sequencing input: peripheral blood. This sequence was found in a man aged 25 to 40 with active or convalescent COVID-19. Recombination joined TRBV5-5 with TRBJ1-5, with 7 bases in between that match TRBD1. In nucleotides, the sequence is TGTGCCAGCAGCTTGGCCACAGGGGCTAGCAATCAGCCCCAGCATTTT. It specifies CASSLATGASNQPQHF.